This T cell receptor (beta chain) was recorded in a study of identical twins. The study's findings and limits: Fewer insertions characterized abundant cord blood beta clonotypes, whereas memory repertoires showed none. Conclusions leaned on cross-sectional statistical analysis and did not track the same donors over time. For out-of-frame beta sequences, excess twin sharing was weaker.

The table lists this clonotype with many counts. The antigen is undetermined. Per the germline V gene, CDR1 is MGHRA and CDR2 is YSYEKL. After removal of 5 bases from V and 3 bases from J, the junction contained 17 bases not matched to a gene. The CDR3 contains 18 residues. A single record per CDR3 protein comes from TCRdb applying MiXCR to the 5' RACE reads. Among about 570,000 distinct CDR3 sequences listed, roughly 9.9% were seen once. These data are also associated with another study on yellow fever vaccine responses in identical twins.

The chain employs TRBV4-1 and TRBJ2-3, with TRBD2 identical over 7 bases. This sequence was found in a woman aged 18-29 years in good health. What was sequenced was PBMCs. CDR3 protein: CASSAIGFGRRLTDTQYF. The CDR3 DNA is TGCGCCAGCAGCGCCATAGGGTTCGGGAGGAGGTTGACAGATACGCAGTATTTT.